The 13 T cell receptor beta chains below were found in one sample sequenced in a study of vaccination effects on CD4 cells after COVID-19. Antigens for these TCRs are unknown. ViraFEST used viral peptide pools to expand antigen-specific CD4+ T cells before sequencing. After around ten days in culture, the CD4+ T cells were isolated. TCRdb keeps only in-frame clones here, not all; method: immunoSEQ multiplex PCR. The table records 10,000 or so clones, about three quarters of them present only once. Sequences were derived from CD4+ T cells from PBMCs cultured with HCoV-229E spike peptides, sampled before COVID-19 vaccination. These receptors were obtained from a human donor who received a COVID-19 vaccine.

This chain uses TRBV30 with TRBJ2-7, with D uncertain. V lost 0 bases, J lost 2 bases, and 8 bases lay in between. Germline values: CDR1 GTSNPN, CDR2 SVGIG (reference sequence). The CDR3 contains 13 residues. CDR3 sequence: CAWSVVAAYEQYF. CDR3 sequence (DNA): TGTGCCTGGAGTGTGGTAGCTGCCTACGAGCAGTACTTC.

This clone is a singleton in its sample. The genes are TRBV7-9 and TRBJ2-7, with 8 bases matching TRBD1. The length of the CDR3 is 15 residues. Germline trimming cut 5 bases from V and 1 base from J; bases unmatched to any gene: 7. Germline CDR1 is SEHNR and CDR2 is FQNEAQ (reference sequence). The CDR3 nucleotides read TGTGCCAGCAGCCGCCTGGGGGACAGGTCCTACGAGCAGTACTTC. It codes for CASSRLGDRSYEQYF.

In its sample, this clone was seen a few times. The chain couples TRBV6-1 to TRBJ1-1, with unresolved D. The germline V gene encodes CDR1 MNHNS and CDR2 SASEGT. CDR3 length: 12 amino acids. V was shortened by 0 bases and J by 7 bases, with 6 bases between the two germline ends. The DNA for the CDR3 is TGTGCCAGCAGTGAAGCATCAATTGAAGCTTTCTTT. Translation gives CASSEASIEAFF.

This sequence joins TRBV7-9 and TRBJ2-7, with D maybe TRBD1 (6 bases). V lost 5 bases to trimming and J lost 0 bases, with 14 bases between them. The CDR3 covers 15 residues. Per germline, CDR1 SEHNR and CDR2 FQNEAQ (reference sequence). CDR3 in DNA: TGTGCCAGCAGCCAATGGGGGCCTCTCTCCTACGAGCAGTACTTC. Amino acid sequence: CASSQWGPLSYEQYF.

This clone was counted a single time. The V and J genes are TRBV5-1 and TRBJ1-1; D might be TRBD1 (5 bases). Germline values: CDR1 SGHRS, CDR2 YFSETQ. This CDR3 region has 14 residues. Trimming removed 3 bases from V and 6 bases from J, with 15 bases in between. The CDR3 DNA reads TGCGCCAGCAGCTCAAACACGGGGGGGGCTGAAGCTTTCTTT. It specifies CASSSNTGGAEAFF.

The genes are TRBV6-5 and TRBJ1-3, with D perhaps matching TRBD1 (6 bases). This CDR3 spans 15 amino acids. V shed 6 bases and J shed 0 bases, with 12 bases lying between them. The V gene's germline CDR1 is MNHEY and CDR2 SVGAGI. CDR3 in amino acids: CASRRTVHSGNTIYF. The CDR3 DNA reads TGTGCCAGCAGACGGACAGTACACTCTGGAAACACCATATATTTT.

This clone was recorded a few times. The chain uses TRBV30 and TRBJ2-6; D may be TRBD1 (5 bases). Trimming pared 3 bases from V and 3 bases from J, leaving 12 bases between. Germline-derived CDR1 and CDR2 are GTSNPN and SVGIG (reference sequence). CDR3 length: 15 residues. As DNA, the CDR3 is TGTGCCTGGAGCACCGACAGCCTTGGGGCCAACGTCCTGACTTTC. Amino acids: CAWSTDSLGANVLTF. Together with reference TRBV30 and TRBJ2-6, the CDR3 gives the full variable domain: SQTIHQWPATLVQPVGSPLSLECTVEGTSNPNLYWYRQAAGRGLQLLFYSVGIGQISSEVPQNLSASRPQDRQFILSSKKLLLSDSGFYLCAWSTDSLGANVLTFGAGSRLTVL.

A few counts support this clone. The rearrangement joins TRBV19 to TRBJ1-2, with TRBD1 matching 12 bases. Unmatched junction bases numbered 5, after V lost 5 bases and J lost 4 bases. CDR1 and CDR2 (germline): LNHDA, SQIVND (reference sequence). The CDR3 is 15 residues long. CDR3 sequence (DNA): TGTGCCAGTAGTGCCGGGACAGGGGGCGCCTATGGCTACACCTTC. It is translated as CASSAGTGGAYGYTF.

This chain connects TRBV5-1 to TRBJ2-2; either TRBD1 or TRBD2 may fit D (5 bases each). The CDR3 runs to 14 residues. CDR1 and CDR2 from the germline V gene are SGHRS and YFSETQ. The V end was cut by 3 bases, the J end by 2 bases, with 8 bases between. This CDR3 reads CASSSGPNTGELFF. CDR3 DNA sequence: TGCGCCAGCAGCTCGGGACCTAACACCGGGGAGCTGTTTTTT.

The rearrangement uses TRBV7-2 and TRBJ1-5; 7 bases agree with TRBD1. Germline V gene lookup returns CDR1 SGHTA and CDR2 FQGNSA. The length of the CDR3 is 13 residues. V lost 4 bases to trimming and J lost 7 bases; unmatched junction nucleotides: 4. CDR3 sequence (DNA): TGTGCCAGCAGCTGGGGACAGATGCAGCCCCAGCATTTT. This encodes CASSWGQMQPQHF.

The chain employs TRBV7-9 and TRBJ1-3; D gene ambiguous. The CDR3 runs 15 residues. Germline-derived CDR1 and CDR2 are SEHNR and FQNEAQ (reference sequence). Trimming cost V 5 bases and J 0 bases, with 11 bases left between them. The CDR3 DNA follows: TGTGCCAGCAGCGAGAGACCCAGCTCTGGAAACACCATATATTTT. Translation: CASSERPSSGNTIYF.

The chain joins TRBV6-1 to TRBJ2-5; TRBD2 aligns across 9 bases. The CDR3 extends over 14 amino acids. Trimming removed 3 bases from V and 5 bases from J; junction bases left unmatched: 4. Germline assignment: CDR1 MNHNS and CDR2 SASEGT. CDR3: CASSERGGRETQYF. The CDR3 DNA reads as TGTGCCAGCAGTGAGCGGGGGGGCCGGGAGACCCAGTACTTC.

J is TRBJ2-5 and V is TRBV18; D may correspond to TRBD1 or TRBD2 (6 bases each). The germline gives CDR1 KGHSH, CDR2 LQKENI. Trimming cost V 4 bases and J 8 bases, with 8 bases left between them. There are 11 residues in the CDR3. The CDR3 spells CASSLGGTQYF. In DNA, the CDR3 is TGTGCCAGCTCACTCGGGGGCACCCAGTACTTC. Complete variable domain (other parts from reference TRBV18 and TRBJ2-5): NAGVMQNPRHLVRRRGQEARLRCSPMKGHSHVYWYRQLPEEGLKFMVYLQKENIIDESGMPKERFSAEFPKEGPSILRIQQVVRGDSAAYFCASSLGGTQYFGPGTRLLVL.